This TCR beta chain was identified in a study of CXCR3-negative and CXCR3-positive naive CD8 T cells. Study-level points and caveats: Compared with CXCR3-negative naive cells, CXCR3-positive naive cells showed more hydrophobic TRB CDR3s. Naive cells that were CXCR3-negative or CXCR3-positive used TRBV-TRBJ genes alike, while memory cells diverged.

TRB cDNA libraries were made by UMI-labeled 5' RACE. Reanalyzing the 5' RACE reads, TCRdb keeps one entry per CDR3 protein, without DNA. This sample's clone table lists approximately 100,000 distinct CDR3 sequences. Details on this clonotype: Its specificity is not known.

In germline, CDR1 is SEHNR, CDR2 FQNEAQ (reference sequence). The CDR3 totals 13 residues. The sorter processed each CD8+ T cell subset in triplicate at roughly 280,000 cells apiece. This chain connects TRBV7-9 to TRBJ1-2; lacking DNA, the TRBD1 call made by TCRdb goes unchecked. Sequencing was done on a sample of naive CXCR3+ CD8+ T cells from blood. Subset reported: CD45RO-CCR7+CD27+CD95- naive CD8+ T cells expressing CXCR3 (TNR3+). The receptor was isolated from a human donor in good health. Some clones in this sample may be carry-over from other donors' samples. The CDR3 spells CASSFQGADGYTF.